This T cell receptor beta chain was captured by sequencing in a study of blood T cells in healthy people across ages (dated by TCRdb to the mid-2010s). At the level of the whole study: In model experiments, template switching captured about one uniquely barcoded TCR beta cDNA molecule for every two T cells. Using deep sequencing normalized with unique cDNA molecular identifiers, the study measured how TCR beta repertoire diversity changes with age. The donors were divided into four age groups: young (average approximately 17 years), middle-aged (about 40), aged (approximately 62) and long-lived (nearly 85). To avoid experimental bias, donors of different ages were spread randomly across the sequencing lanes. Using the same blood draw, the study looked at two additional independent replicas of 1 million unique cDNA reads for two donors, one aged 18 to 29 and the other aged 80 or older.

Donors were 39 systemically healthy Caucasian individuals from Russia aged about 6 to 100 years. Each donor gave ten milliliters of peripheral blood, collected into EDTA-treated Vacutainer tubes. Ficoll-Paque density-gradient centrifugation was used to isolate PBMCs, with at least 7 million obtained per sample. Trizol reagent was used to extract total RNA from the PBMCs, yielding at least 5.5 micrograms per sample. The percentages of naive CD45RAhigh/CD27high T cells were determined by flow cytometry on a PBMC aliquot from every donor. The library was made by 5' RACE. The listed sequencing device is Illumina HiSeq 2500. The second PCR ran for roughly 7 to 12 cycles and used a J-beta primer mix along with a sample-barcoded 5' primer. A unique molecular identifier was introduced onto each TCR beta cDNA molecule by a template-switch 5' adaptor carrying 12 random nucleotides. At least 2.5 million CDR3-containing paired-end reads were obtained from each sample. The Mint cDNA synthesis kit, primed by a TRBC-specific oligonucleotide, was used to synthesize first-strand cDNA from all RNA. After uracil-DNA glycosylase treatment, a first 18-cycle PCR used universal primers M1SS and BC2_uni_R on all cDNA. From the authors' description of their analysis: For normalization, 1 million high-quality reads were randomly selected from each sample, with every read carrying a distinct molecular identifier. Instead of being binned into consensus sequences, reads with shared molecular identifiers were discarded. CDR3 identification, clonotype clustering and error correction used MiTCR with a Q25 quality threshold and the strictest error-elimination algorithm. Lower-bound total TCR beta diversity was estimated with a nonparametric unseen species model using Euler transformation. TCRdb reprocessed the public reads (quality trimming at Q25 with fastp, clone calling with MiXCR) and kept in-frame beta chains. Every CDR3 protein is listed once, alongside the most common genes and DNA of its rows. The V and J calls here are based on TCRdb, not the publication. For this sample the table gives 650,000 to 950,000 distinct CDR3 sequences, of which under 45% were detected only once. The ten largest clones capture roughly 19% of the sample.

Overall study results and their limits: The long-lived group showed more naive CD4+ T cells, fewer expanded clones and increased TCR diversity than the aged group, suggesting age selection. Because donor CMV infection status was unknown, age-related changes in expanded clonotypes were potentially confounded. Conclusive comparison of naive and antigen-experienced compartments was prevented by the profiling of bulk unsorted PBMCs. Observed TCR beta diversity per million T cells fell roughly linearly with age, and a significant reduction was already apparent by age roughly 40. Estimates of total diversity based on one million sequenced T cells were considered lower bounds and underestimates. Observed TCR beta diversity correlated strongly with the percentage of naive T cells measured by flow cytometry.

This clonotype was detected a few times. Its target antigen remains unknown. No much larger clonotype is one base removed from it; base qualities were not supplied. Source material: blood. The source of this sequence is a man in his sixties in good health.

The CDR3 has the sequence CASSRWGGGSSYNEQFF. The DNA reads as follows: TGTGCCAGCAGTCGGTGGGGCGGGGGGTCTTCCTACAATGAGCAGTTCTTC. The chain is encoded by TRBV6-2 or TRBV6-3 joined to TRBJ2-1; 8 bases in between match TRBD2. Taken from cysteine to phenylalanine, the CDR3 has 17 residues. Only the CDR3 portion is preserved as DNA: 51 bases, with reading frame beginning at the first base. CDR1 and CDR2 are read off the germline V gene as MNHEY and SVGEGT. Relative to germline, V is missing 5 bases and J is missing 1 base, with 10 bases of the junction outside any gene match.